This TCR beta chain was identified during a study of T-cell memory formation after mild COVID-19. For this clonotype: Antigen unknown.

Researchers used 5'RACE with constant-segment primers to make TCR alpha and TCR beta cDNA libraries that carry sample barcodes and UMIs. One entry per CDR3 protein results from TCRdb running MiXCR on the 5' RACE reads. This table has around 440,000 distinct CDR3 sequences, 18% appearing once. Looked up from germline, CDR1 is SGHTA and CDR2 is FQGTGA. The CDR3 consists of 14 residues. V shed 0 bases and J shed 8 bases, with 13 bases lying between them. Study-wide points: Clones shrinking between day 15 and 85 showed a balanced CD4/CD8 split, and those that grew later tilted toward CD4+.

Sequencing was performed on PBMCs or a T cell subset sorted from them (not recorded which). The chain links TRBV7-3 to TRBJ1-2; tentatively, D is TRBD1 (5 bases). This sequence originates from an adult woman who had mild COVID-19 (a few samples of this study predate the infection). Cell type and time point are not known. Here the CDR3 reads CASSLTGDGWGYTF. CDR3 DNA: TGTGCCAGCAGCTTAACGGGGGACGGCTGGGGCTACACCTTC.